These 26 T cell receptor beta chains were all obtained from the same sample, sequenced in a study of blood T cell repertoires in COVID-19. Some clones are missing from TCRdb's copy, which holds only in-frame ones; the method was immunoSEQ multiplex PCR. The table includes 90,000 to 130,000 clones, about 88% detected once. Sample: peripheral blood. These receptors all stem from a man aged 35 to 55 with acute or convalescent COVID-19.

This chain joins TRBV28 and TRBJ2-7; 7 bases are shared with TRBD2. The CDR3 extends over 14 amino acids. Germline V CDR1 and CDR2: MDHEN, SYDVKM. V was clipped by 3 bases and J by 1 base; unmatched bases: 3. Written as DNA, the CDR3 is TGTGCCAGCAGTTTTGGCGGGAGATCCTACGAGCAGTACTTC. As protein: CASSFGGRSYEQYF.

The CDR3 DNA sequence: TGTGCCATCAGTGCGCTAGCGGGAGAGACCCAGTACTTC. Its protein is CAISALAGETQYF. V gene TRBV10-3 combines with J gene TRBJ2-5, with TRBD2 matching 8 bases. Trimming took 4 bases from V and 4 from J; bases not matched to a gene: 2. The CDR3 covers 13 residues. CDR1 is ENHRY and CDR2 is SYGVKD in the germline V gene.

The chain links TRBV10-3 to TRBJ2-1, with 9 positions matching TRBD2. The CDR3 runs to 13 residues. V lost 7 bases, J lost 5 bases, and 3 bases stayed unmatched. Per the germline V gene, CDR1 is ENHRY and CDR2 is SYGVKD. The chain's CDR3 is CAIKTSGHNEQFF. CDR3 coding DNA: TGTGCCATCAAGACTAGCGGACACAATGAGCAGTTCTTC.

The chain links TRBV29-1 to TRBJ2-3, with D maybe TRBD2 (6 bases). The CDR3 consists of 14 residues. The V and J ends lost 4 bases and 0 bases respectively, with 11 bases between them. CDR1 and CDR2 (germline): SQVTM, ANQGSEA. The CDR3 loop reads CSVVRRASTDTQYF. CDR3 bases: TGCAGCGTTGTCCGGAGGGCTAGCACAGATACGCAGTATTTT.

This clone was counted a few times. The chain carries TRBV24-1 and TRBJ2-1; 9 bases align to TRBD1. The V and J ends lost 5 bases and 4 bases, in that order; junction bases with no gene match: 5. In germline, CDR1 is KGHDR, CDR2 SFDVKD. The CDR3 is 15 residues long. The CDR3 region is CATSGTGGQYNEQFF. For the CDR3, the DNA is TGTGCCACCAGTGGAACAGGGGGCCAATACAATGAGCAGTTCTTC.

V is TRBV2 and J is TRBJ2-2; 11 nucleotides line up with TRBD1. Germline CDR1 SNHLY, CDR2 FYNNEI. CDR3 length equals 15 residues. V lost 7 bases, J lost 3 bases, and 4 bases stayed unmatched. CDR3 region: CASKRDRGDTGELFF. The DNA for the CDR3 is TGTGCCAGCAAGCGGGACAGGGGGGACACCGGGGAGCTGTTTTTT.

The gene calls are TRBV7-3 and TRBJ2-1, with D maybe TRBD2 (5 bases). From germline, CDR1 is SGHTA and CDR2 FQGTGA. Trimming shortened V by 5 bases and J by 8 bases, and 13 bases separated the two germline ends. The CDR3 loop spans 13 amino acids. CDR3 nucleotide sequence: TGTGCCAGCAGCCCGAGGGTTAGGGATGAGCAGTTCTTC. This codes for CASSPRVRDEQFF.

This rearrangement joins TRBV18 to TRBJ1-5; possibly TRBD1 for D (6 bases). Trimming stripped 4 bases from V and 3 bases from J, with 10 bases between. The CDR3 sequence is 14 residues long. The V gene's germline CDR1 is KGHSH and CDR2 LQKENI. In DNA, the CDR3 is TGTGCCAGCTCACTCGACAGGTCCAATCAGCCCCAGCATTTT. It encodes CASSLDRSNQPQHF.

The chain combines TRBV29-1 with TRBJ2-1; 11 nucleotides agree with TRBD1. The CDR3 is 15 residues long. Germline loops: CDR1 SQVTM, CDR2 ANQGSEA. Trimming took 4 bases from V and 7 from J; bases not matched to a gene: 9. CDR3 sequence: CSVGKGTGGGNEQFF. CDR3 coding DNA: TGCAGCGTTGGGAAGGGGACAGGGGGAGGAAATGAGCAGTTCTTC.

There are a few counts of this clone. V usage is TRBV6-1 and J usage is TRBJ1-5; D is perhaps TRBD1 (6 bases). CDR1 and CDR2 (germline): MNHNS, SASEGT. V lost 1 base and J lost 6, with 10 bases in between. The CDR3 sequence is 14 residues long. CDR3 residues: CASSEEGGIQPQHF. CDR3 DNA sequence: TGTGCCAGCAGTGAAGAGGGGGGGATTCAGCCCCAGCATTTT.

The chain is built from TRBV5-4 and TRBJ2-3, with 11 nucleotides matching TRBD2. This CDR3 spans 15 amino acids. J gave up 4 bases and V 4 bases, and 5 bases lay outside the gene matches. The germline V gene has CDR1 SGHNT and CDR2 YYREEE (reference sequence). The CDR3 reads CASSGPGLAADTQYF. DNA of the CDR3: TGTGCCAGCAGCGGGCCGGGACTAGCGGCAGATACGCAGTATTTT.

This clone has only one observation. The chain employs TRBV23-1 and TRBJ2-5; D is possibly TRBD1 (6 bases). TRBV23-1 carries the ORF label, with uncertain function. CDR3 length equals 13 residues. V gave up 4 bases and J gave up 3 bases, with 9 bases separating them. This chain's CDR3 is CASSPNREETQYF. CDR3 nucleotide sequence: TGCGCCAGCAGTCCCAACAGGGAAGAGACCCAGTACTTC.

This clone has at least ten counts. The rearrangement links TRBV11-2 to TRBJ2-7, with D uncertain. The CDR3 runs to 13 residues. The V and J ends lost 2 bases and 6 bases respectively, with 11 bases between them. Germline V lookup: CDR1 SGHAT, CDR2 FQNNGV. The CDR3 is CASSLFGLSEQYF. The CDR3 nucleotides are TGTGCCAGCAGCTTATTTGGTCTATCCGAGCAGTACTTC.

This sequence joins TRBV3-1 (or the pseudogene TRBV3-2) and TRBJ2-3, with D possibly TRBD2 on 6 matching bases. Trimming stripped 1 base from V and 8 bases from J, with 16 bases between. Germline V gene lookup returns CDR1 LGHDT and CDR2 YNNKEL (reference sequence). The CDR3 runs 15 residues. CDR3 nucleotides: TGTGCCAGCAGCCAAGGGGCCGCGGGGCGGGGTACGCAGTATTTT. As protein: CASSQGAAGRGTQYF.

This clone has a single count. The chain links TRBV19 to TRBJ2-1; 8 bases agree with TRBD1. From germline, CDR1 is LNHDA and CDR2 SQIVND (reference sequence). This CDR3 contains 14 residues. V shed 11 bases, J shed 9 bases, and the junction held 15 bases outside the gene matches. CDR3 protein: CASKVGTGHGEQFF. The DNA of the CDR3 is TGTGCCTCGAAAGTAGGGACAGGTCACGGTGAGCAGTTCTTC.

V gene TRBV29-1 combines with J gene TRBJ2-7; 8 nucleotides match TRBD1. Germline V lookup: CDR1 SQVTM, CDR2 ANQGSEA. Trimming removed 8 bases from V and 2 bases from J; junction bases left unmatched: 11. The CDR3 extends over 14 amino acids. In DNA form, the CDR3 reads TGCAGCCTTCGTTCGACAGGGGAAGCCTACGAGCAGTACTTC. As protein: CSLRSTGEAYEQYF.

This clone came up a few times. The genes are TRBV2 and TRBJ1-2; 8 bases fit TRBD1. Germline CDR1 is SNHLY and CDR2 is FYNNEI. This CDR3 spans 14 amino acids. V shed 11 bases, J shed 4 bases, and the junction held 12 bases outside the gene matches. Here the CDR3 DNA reads TGTGCCTCGGGGGCAGGGGGCGTTCTCTATGGCTACACCTTC. Translating it yields CASGAGGVLYGYTF. Supplemented by reference TRBV2 and TRBJ1-2, the full variable domain reads EPEVTQTPSHQVTQMGQEVILRCVPISNHLYFYWYRQILGQKVEFLVSFYNNEISEKSEIFDDQFSVERPDGSNFTLKIRSTKLEDSAMYFCASGAGGVLYGYTFGSGTRLTVV.

The genes are TRBV9 and TRBJ2-5, with 11 bases matching TRBD2. Germline CDR1 reads SGDLS; CDR2 reads YYNGEE. The CDR3 loop spans 15 amino acids. J was trimmed by 7 bases and V by 4 bases; bases with no gene match: 9. The CDR3 nucleotides read TGTGCCAGCAGCTCCGGATTAGCGGGAGGGGTGACCCAGTACTTC. Amino acid sequence: CASSSGLAGGVTQYF.

V and J are TRBV28 and TRBJ2-1; 10 nucleotides match TRBD2. The CDR3 runs 14 residues. Germline trimming cut 7 bases from V and 2 bases from J; bases unmatched to any gene: 2. Germline lookup yields CDR1 MDHEN and CDR2 SYDVKM. CDR3 sequence: CASNSGRPYNEQFF. The CDR3 coding sequence is TGTGCCAGCAATAGCGGGAGGCCCTACAATGAGCAGTTCTTC.

This clone appeared a few times. The chain employs TRBV18 and TRBJ1-6, with a tentative D call TRBD1 (6 bases). CDR3 length equals 15 residues. Germline CDR1 is KGHSH and CDR2 is LQKENI. V was shortened by 6 bases and J by 4 bases, with 13 bases between the two germline ends. The CDR3 nucleotides read TGTGCCAGCTCGCTGGCTGGACAGTATAATTCACCCCTCCACTTT. This gives the protein CASSLAGQYNSPLHF.

The chain has TRBV18 and TRBJ2-5; TRBD2 is a possible D gene (5 bases). Trimming pared 2 bases from V and 2 bases from J, leaving 9 bases between. The CDR3 has 14 residues. Per the germline V gene, CDR1 is KGHSH and CDR2 is LQKENI. CDR3 coding DNA: TGTGCCAGCTCACCAAGGAGCGGACAAGAGACCCAGTACTTC. Encoded protein: CASSPRSGQETQYF.

The chain couples TRBV27 to TRBJ1-1, with D perhaps matching TRBD1 (5 bases). V was shortened by 6 bases and J by 0 bases, with 17 bases between the two germline ends. Germline lookup yields CDR1 MNHEY and CDR2 SMNVEV (reference sequence). This CDR3 is built from 16 residues. CDR3 region: CASRPYRNLLNTEAFF. CDR3 sequence (DNA): TGTGCCAGCAGACCTTACAGGAACCTTCTGAACACTGAAGCTTTCTTT.

The gene calls are TRBV28 and TRBJ1-5, with D perhaps matching TRBD1 (6 bases). Trimming took 2 bases from V and 3 from J, leaving 11 bases between them. This CDR3 contains 15 residues. CDR1 is MDHEN and CDR2 is SYDVKM in the germline V gene. This CDR3 reads CASSLPRQVNQPQHF. The CDR3 nucleotides are TGTGCCAGCAGTTTACCAAGACAGGTCAATCAGCCCCAGCATTTT.

The genes are TRBV9 and TRBJ2-1; 8 bases align to TRBD2. Trimming took 5 bases from V and 2 from J; bases not matched to a gene: 6. CDR3 length: 15 residues. The germline V gene has CDR1 SGDLS and CDR2 YYNGEE. The CDR3 is CASSKSGGPYNEQFF. The DNA of the CDR3 is TGTGCCAGCAGTAAAAGCGGGGGCCCCTACAATGAGCAGTTCTTC.

The gene calls are TRBV5-1 and TRBJ2-1; perhaps TRBD1 as D (7 bases). The CDR3 is made up of 19 amino acids. CDR1 is SGHRS and CDR2 is YFSETQ in the germline V gene. With 3 bases removed from V and 0 bases from J, the gap between germline ends came to 22 bases. The CDR3 bases are TGCGCCAGCAGCTCGAGGGACAGCCCTAGCGTAAGCTCCTACAATGAGCAGTTCTTC. Translating gives CASSSRDSPSVSSYNEQFF.

The sample holds a few counts of this clone. The chain combines TRBV7-3 with TRBJ2-5, with 10 positions matching TRBD2. Germline CDR1 SGHTA, CDR2 FQGTGA. Losses at the gene ends were 1 base for V and 4 bases for J; bases not matched to a gene: 12. The CDR3 extends over 18 amino acids. CDR3 sequence (DNA): TGTGCCAGCAGCTTAAAATCCCCTAGCGGGAGTACAGTAGAGACCCAGTACTTC. Its translation: CASSLKSPSGSTVETQYF.